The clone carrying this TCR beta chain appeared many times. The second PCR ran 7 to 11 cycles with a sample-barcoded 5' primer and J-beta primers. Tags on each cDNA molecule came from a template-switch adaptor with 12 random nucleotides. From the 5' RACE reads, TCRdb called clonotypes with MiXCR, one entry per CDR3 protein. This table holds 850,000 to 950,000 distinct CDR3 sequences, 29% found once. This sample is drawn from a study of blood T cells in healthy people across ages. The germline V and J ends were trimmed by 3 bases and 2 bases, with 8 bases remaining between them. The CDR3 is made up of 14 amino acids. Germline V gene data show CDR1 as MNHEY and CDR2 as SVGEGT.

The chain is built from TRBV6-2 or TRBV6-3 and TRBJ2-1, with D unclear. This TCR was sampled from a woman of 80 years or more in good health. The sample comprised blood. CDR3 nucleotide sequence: TGTGCCAGCAGTTATACGGCCACCTACAATGAGCAGTTCTTC. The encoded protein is CASSYTATYNEQFF.